The clone carrying this TCR beta chain was counted ten times or more. Its specificity is unknown. Documented time point: persistent/refractory GD, antithyroid drugs over 5 years with positive TRAb. Preparation of the TCR library used RNA extracted from PBMCs. Unmatched junction bases numbered 7, after V lost 8 bases and J lost 2 bases. CDR1 SNHLY and CDR2 FYNNEI come from the germline V gene. The length of the CDR3 is 15 residues. This specimen belongs to a study of regulatory T cells in long-lasting Graves disease. Study as a whole: Positive TSH receptor antibodies alongside over 5 years of antithyroid drugs were what marked Graves' disease as persistent. General study results and limits: The analysis examined peripheral blood only and excluded thyroid tissue. Repertoires from persistent disease leaned toward TRBV28, TRBJ1-2 and TRBJ2-5.

For TCR beta, libraries came from iRepertoire HTBI primers and Arm-PCR of CDR3 regions. TCRdb analysed the multiplex PCR reads with MiXCR anew, one entry per CDR3 protein. The sample consists of more than 300,000 distinct CDR3 sequences, 15% to 20% of them appearing once. V and J are TRBV2 and TRBJ2-7; 12 nucleotides agree with TRBD2. The material sequenced was peripheral blood mononuclear cells (PBMCs), taken when the disease was refractory, from a patient treated with antithyroid drugs. This TCR was sampled from a female donor with Graves disease. CDR3 region: CASAPRTSGTYEQYF. CDR3 sequence (DNA): TGTGCCAGCGCCCCTCGGACTAGCGGGACCTACGAGCAGTACTTC.